This passage covers 6 T cell receptor beta chains from one sample sequenced in a study of blood T cell repertoires in COVID-19 (dated by TCRdb to 2018 to 2020). The library was generated by the immunoSEQ multiplex PCR assay. In its TCRdb copy, this immuneACCESS table keeps in-frame sequences only and misses some clones. Where compared with another copy, unresolved V genes explain less than half of these, and the others have no known cause. The sample table contains approximately 450,000 clones; only one count was recorded for 70% to 90% of them. The top ten hold about 2.1% of the sample. Sequenced material: PBMCs or T cells enriched from blood (not recorded which). Receptors originate from a woman under 30 with acute COVID-19.

J is TRBJ2-2 and V is TRBV25-1; no firm D call. The CDR3 extends over 13 amino acids. CDR1 MGHDK and CDR2 SYGVNS come from the germline V gene. V was trimmed by 7 bases and J by 7 bases, leaving 13 bases between them. CDR3 DNA: TGTGCCAGCACCCGAACGGGTATCGGGGAGCTGTTTTTT. It is translated as CASTRTGIGELFF.

The J gene is TRBJ1-2, the V gene TRBV5-6; the D gene is possibly TRBD1 (6 bases). Deletions cut 0 bases from V and 4 bases from J, with 10 bases between. In germline, CDR1 is SGHDT, CDR2 YYEEEE. The CDR3 has 14 amino acids. CDR3 in amino acids: CASSLGQGPYGYTF. For the CDR3, the DNA is TGTGCCAGCAGCTTGGGTCAGGGGCCCTATGGCTACACCTTC.

The chain joins TRBV6-5 to TRBJ1-2; a possible D gene is TRBD1 (5 bases). Looked up from germline, CDR1 is MNHEY and CDR2 is SVGAGI. The length of the CDR3 is 15 residues. Deletions cut 10 bases from V and 5 bases from J, with 23 bases between. CDR3 in DNA: TGTGCCACACGGGGGGTCAAAAAACACACTTATGGCTACACCTTC. This translates into CATRGVKKHTYGYTF.

This rearrangement joins TRBV5-6 to TRBJ2-3; TRBD1 matches 12 bases. Germline CDR1 SGHDT, CDR2 YYEEEE. The CDR3 consists of 15 residues. The junction had 4 bases not matched to a gene; V was cut back by 2 bases and J by 6 bases. CDR3 bases: TGTGCCAGCAGCTTCCGGGACAGGGGGCCTGATACGCAGTATTTT. Amino acids: CASSFRDRGPDTQYF. The full variable domain, in which reference TRBV5-6 and TRBJ2-3 provide the parts outside the CDR3, is DAGVTQSPTHLIKTRGQQVTLRCSPKSGHDTVSWYQQALGQGPQFIFQYYEEEERQRGNFPDRFSGHQFPNYSSELNVNALLLGDSALYLCASSFRDRGPDTQYFGPGTRLTVL.

This clone was seen more than once but under ten times. This sequence joins TRBV2 and TRBJ1-6; D unresolved. The germline gives CDR1 SNHLY, CDR2 FYNNEI. Trimming took 1 base from V and 7 from J, leaving 5 bases between them. The length of the CDR3 is 13 residues. CDR3 sequence reads: CASSEGANSPLHF. CDR3 bases: TGTGCCAGCAGTGAAGGGGCGAATTCACCCCTCCACTTT.

The chain employs TRBV6-5 and TRBJ2-1, with 10 nucleotides matching TRBD1. Germline V gives CDR1 MNHEY, CDR2 SVGAGI. After removal of 7 bases from V and 3 bases from J, the junction contained 3 bases not matched to a gene. The CDR3 totals 14 residues. For the CDR3, the DNA is TGTGCCAGCATGGGGGACAGGGGCTACAATGAGCAGTTCTTC. Protein: CASMGDRGYNEQFF.